A single sample is the source of the 16 T cell receptor beta chains below, sequenced in a study of T-cell memory formation after mild COVID-19. TCRdb itself ran the 5' RACE reads through MiXCR, one entry per CDR3 protein. The table shows tens of thousands of distinct CDR3 sequences, with approximately 16% occurring only once. Sequencing was performed on PBMCs or a T cell subset sorted from them (not recorded which). The origin of the receptors is an adult who had mild COVID-19 (a few samples of this study predate the infection). Cell type and time point are not known.

As regards this clonotype: This may be a read error: a much more frequent sequence differs by one nucleotide. The chain uses TRBV24-1 and TRBJ2-2; perhaps D is TRBD1 or TRBD2 (6 bases each). This CDR3 is built from 12 residues. Germline V gene sequence: CDR1 KGHDR, CDR2 SFDVKD. CDR3 sequence: CATKGGTGELLF. As DNA, the CDR3 is TGTGCCACCAAGGGGGGCACCGGGGAGCTGCTTTTT.

The J gene is TRBJ1-2, the V gene TRBV5-1; TRBD1 matches at 7 bases. Germline V lookup: CDR1 SGHRS, CDR2 YFSETQ. CDR3 size: 13 residues. With 1 base clipped from V and 6 bases from J, the junction kept 3 bases outside the gene matches. The CDR3 spells CASSLIGTDGYTF. The CDR3 DNA follows: TGCGCCAGCAGCTTGATCGGGACAGATGGCTACACCTTC.

This clonotype showed up just a few times. V is TRBV6-2 or TRBV6-3 and J is TRBJ1-1, with D hard to call. The V gene lost 2 bases and the J gene lost 1 base, with 14 bases spanning the gap. Germline V gives CDR1 MNHEY, CDR2 SVGEGT. The CDR3 covers 16 residues. CDR3 residues: CASSYRGGEENTEAFF. For the CDR3, the DNA is TGTGCCAGCAGTTACCGAGGTGGGGAAGAGAACACTGAAGCTTTCTTT.

This clonotype was seen at least ten times. This rearrangement joins TRBV5-1 to TRBJ1-4; D gene ambiguous. CDR1 and CDR2 (germline): SGHRS, YFSETQ. This CDR3 region has 15 residues. V was clipped by 2 bases and J by 0 bases, with 8 bases between them. DNA of the CDR3: TGCGCCAGCAGCTTAGGTCGTGCAACTAATGAAAAACTGTTTTTT. Protein product: CASSLGRATNEKLFF.

Ten or more counts support this clonotype. This chain uses TRBV30 with TRBJ1-1; D unresolved. V lost 3 bases and J lost 1, with 9 bases in between. From germline, CDR1 is GTSNPN and CDR2 SVGIG (reference sequence). The CDR3 contains 13 residues. The DNA of the CDR3 is TGTGCCTGGAGGGTAACAGAGAACACTGAAGCTTTCTTT. This translates into CAWRVTENTEAFF.

In this sample, this clonotype turned up many times. This chain joins TRBV11-2 and TRBJ1-2; D might be TRBD1 (5 bases). V lost 0 bases, J lost 4 bases, and 9 bases lay in between. This CDR3 has 14 amino acids. Germline V gene sequence: CDR1 SGHAT, CDR2 FQNNGV. The CDR3 is CASSLDETVYGYTF. The CDR3 nucleotides read TGTGCCAGCAGCTTAGATGAGACAGTCTATGGCTACACCTTC.

This clonotype has just a few counts. The J gene is TRBJ1-6, the V gene TRBV2; 7 bases match TRBD1. The V gene's germline CDR1 is SNHLY and CDR2 FYNNEI. V lost 9 bases, J lost 7 bases, and 15 bases stayed unmatched. CDR3 length: 16 amino acids. The CDR3 nucleotides read TGTGCCAGTAGTATCCAGGGGACAGAGACCAATTCACCCCTCCACTTT. It codes for CASSIQGTETNSPLHF.

This sequence joins TRBV7-6 and TRBJ2-6; 10 positions agree with TRBD1. Germline CDR1 is SGHVS and CDR2 is FNYEAQ. The V and J ends lost 4 bases and 0 bases, in that order; junction bases with no gene match: 3. The CDR3 sequence is 17 residues long. The DNA of the CDR3 is TGTGCCAGCAGCTCGGGACAGGGGAGCTCTGGGGCCAACGTCCTGACTTTC. It specifies CASSSGQGSSGANVLTF.

This clonotype was found many times. The genes are TRBV7-9 and TRBJ1-2; D unclear. This CDR3 has 13 amino acids. With 1 base removed from V and 3 bases from J, the gap between germline ends came to 6 bases. The germline CDR1 and CDR2 sequences are SEHNR and FQNEAQ (reference sequence). The CDR3 coding sequence is TGTGCCAGCAGCTTAGACAGCTACTATGGCTACACCTTC. Its protein product is CASSLDSYYGYTF. The full variable domain, rest sourced from reference TRBV7-9 and TRBJ1-2, is DTGVSQNPRHKITKRGQNVTFRCDPISEHNRLYWYRQTLGQGPEFLTYFQNEAQLEKSRLLSDRFSAERPKGSFSTLEIQRTEQGDSAMYLCASSLDSYYGYTFGSGTRLTVV.

This clonotype was seen repeatedly, ten times or more. The chain recombines TRBV12-3 or TRBV12-4 with TRBJ2-7; D is unresolved. The V end lost 2 bases, the J end lost 4 bases, and 9 bases lay between the germline ends. This CDR3 region has 13 residues. CDR3: CASSLSTGYEQYF. The CDR3 DNA is TGTGCCAGCAGTTTATCTACCGGTTACGAGCAGTACTTC.

As concerns this clonotype: The CDR3 end shows no conserved phenylalanine or tryptophan, and so a read error is likely. The chain couples TRBV3-1 to TRBJ2-1; D is undetermined. The CDR3 runs to 11 residues. Germline V gene lookup returns CDR1 LGHDT and CDR2 YNNKEL (reference sequence). V lost 0 bases to trimming and J lost 8 bases, with 2 bases between them. This chain's CDR3 is CASSQEYEQFL. Written as DNA, the CDR3 is TGTGCCAGCAGCCAAGAGTATGAGCAGTTCTTA.

This clonotype has ten or more counts. The rearrangement uses TRBV4-3 and TRBJ1-6; D unresolved. Germline V CDR1 and CDR2: LGHNA, YSLEER. CDR3 size: 13 residues. Trimming removed 0 bases at V and 11 bases at J, with 8 bases between. The chain's CDR3 is CASSQDSRTPLHF. The CDR3 DNA reads TGCGCCAGCAGCCAAGATAGTCGGACACCCCTCCACTTT.

The chain recombines TRBV25-1 with TRBJ1-3; maybe TRBD1 (6 bases). CDR3 length: 15 amino acids. Germline lookup yields CDR1 MGHDK and CDR2 SYGVNS. Deletions cut 3 bases from V and 5 bases from J, with 14 bases between. The CDR3 coding sequence is TGTGCCAGCAGTGATGGGGGGGGCAGGAGAAACACCATATATTTT. The encoded protein is CASSDGGGRRNTIYF.

Judged by abundance, this clonotype is medium-sized. The genes are TRBV5-1 and TRBJ2-5; D perhaps matches TRBD1 (6 bases). Germline-derived CDR1 and CDR2 are SGHRS and YFSETQ. The CDR3 is 14 residues long. V dropped 3 bases and J dropped 4 bases, with 13 bases sitting between them. CDR3 sequence reads: CASSSGQGRETQYF. CDR3 bases: TGCGCCAGCAGCTCCGGGCAGGGGAGAGAGACCCAGTACTTC.

By share, this clonotype ranks as medium-sized (0.01 to 0.1%). The CDR3 end shows no conserved phenylalanine or tryptophan, and so a read error is likely. The limits of the CDR3 on the DNA are not certain, so only TCRdb's listed CDR3 is given. The J gene is TRBJ2-5, the V gene TRBV7-9; the DNA was not compared with TRBD1, the D call given in the table. The CDR3 comprises 10 residues, both ends counted. Per the germline V gene, CDR1 is SEHNR and CDR2 is FQNEAQ (reference sequence). The CDR3 sequence is CATRPGTGED.

In the case of this clonotype: This may be a read error, as it is one base from a much larger clone. The V and J genes are TRBV4-3 and TRBJ2-3; possible D gene TRBD2, 6 bases. Per germline, CDR1 LGHNA and CDR2 YSLEER. This CDR3 region has 15 residues. The CDR3 sequence is CASSQGRTMTDTRYF. The CDR3 DNA is TGCGCCAGCAGCCAGGGCAGGACTATGACAGATACGCGGTATTTT.